These T cell receptor beta chains were read from a single sample in a study of response to subunit inactivated influenza vaccine. TCRdb independently ran MiXCR on the RT-PCR reads; one entry per CDR3 protein. Of roughly 650,000 distinct CDR3 sequences in the sample, 15% to 19% are singletons; the top ten hold 11%. This material consisted of PBMCs from blood, taken 12 days after vaccination. The receptors stem from a man aged 45-65 years who received an inactivated influenza vaccine. Both conserved end residues are part of each CDR3. Each record gives: V gene, J gene, CDR3 protein.

v_call: TRBV11-2; j_call: TRBJ2-5; cdr3_aa: CASSPGTSGKQETQYF
v_call: TRBV6-1; j_call: TRBJ1-1; cdr3_aa: CASRTNQGSSEAFF
v_call: TRBV19; j_call: TRBJ2-5; cdr3_aa: CASSMGWNAQETQYF
v_call: TRBV6-2/TRBV6-3; j_call: TRBJ2-1; cdr3_aa: CASFRDGGSSYNEQFF
v_call: TRBV6-1; j_call: TRBJ2-2; cdr3_aa: CASRRGSPGELFF
v_call: TRBV2; j_call: TRBJ1-1; cdr3_aa: CASSETSTEAFF
v_call: TRBV24-1; j_call: TRBJ2-2; cdr3_aa: CATSVGGELFF
v_call: TRBV2; j_call: TRBJ2-1; cdr3_aa: CASSDQRMSSYNEQFF
v_call: TRBV3-1; j_call: TRBJ1-1; cdr3_aa: CASSQGGGAGNTEAFF
v_call: TRBV11-2; j_call: TRBJ2-1; cdr3_aa: CASRRNNEQFF